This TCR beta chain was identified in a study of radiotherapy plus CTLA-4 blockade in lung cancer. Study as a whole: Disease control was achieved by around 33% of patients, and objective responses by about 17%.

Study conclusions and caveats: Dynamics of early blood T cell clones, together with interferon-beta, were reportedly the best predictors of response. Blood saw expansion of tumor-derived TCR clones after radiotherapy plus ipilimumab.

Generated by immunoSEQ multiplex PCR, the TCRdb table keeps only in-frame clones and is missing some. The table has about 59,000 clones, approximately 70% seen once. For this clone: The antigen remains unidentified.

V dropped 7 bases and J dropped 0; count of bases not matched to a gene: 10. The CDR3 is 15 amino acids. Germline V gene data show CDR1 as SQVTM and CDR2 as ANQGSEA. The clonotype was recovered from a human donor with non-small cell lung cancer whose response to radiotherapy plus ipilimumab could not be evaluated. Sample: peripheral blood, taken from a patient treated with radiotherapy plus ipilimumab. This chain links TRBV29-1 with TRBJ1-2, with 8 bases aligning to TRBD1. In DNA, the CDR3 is TGCAGCGCCATCGGACAGGGTGGGGCTAACTATGGCTACACCTTC. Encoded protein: CSAIGQGGANYGYTF. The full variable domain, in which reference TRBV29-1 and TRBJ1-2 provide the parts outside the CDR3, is SAVISQKPSRDICQRGTSLTIQCQVDSQVTMMFWYRQQPGQSLTLIATANQGSEATYESGFVIDKFPISRPNLTFSTLTVSNMSPEDSSIYLCSAIGQGGANYGYTFGSGTRLTVV.